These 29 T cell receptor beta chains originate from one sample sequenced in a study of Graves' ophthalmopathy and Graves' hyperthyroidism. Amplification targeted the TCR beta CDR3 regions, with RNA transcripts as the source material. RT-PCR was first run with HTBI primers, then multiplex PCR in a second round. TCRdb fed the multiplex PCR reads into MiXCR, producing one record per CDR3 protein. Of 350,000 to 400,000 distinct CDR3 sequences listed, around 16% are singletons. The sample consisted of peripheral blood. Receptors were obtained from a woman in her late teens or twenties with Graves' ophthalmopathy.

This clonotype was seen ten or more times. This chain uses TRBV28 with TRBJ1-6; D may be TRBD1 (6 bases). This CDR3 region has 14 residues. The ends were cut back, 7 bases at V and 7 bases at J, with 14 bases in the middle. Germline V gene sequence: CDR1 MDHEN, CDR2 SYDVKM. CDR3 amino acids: CASTVGGPNSPLHF. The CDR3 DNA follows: TGTGCCAGCACCGTAGGGGGTCCAAATTCACCCCTCCACTTT. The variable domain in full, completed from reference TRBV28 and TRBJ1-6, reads DVKVTQSSRYLVKRTGEKVFLECVQDMDHENMFWYRQDPGLGLRLIYFSYDVKMKEKGDIPEGYSVSREKKERFSLILESASTNQTSMYLCASTVGGPNSPLHFGNGTRLTVT.

The CDR3 here is CASSALPSGEQYF. For the CDR3, the DNA is TGTGCCAGCAGTGCCCTCCCGAGCGGCGAGCAGTACTTC. The V gene is TRBV12-3 or TRBV12-4, the J gene TRBJ2-7, with a weak D call TRBD2 (5 bases). The V and J ends lost 5 bases and 6 bases respectively, with 14 bases between them. The CDR3 is 13 amino acids.

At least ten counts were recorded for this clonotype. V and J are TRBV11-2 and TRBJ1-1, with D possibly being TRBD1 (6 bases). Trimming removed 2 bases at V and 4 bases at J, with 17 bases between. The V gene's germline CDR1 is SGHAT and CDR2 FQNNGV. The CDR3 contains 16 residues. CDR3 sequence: CASSLRAGEVSTEAFF. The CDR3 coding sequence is TGTGCCAGCAGCTTACGGGCAGGGGAGGTCTCCACTGAAGCTTTCTTT.

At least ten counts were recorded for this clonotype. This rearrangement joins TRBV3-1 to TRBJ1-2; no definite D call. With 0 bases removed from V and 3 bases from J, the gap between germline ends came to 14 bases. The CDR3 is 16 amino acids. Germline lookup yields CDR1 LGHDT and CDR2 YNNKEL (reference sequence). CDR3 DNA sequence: TGTGCCAGCAGCCAAGATCACACAGTGACGGACTATGGCTACACCTTC. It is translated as CASSQDHTVTDYGYTF.

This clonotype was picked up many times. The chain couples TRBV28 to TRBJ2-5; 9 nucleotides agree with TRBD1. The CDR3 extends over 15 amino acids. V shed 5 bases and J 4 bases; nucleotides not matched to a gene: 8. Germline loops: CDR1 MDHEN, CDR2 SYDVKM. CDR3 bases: TGTGCCAGCAGTCTAACAGGGGGCCGCGGAGAGACCCAGTACTTC. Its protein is CASSLTGGRGETQYF.

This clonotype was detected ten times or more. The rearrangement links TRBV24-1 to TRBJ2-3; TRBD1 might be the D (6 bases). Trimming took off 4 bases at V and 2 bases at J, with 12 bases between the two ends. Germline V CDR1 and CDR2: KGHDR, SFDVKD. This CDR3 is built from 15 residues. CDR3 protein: CATSDSDRFTDTQYF. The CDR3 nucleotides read TGTGCCACCAGTGACTCGGACAGATTCACAGATACGCAGTATTTT.

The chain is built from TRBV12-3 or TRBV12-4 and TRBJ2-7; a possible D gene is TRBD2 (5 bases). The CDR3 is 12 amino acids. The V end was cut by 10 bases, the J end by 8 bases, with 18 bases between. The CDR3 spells CATFDPPGKQYF. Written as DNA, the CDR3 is TGTGCCACATTTGACCCGCCCGGGAAGCAGTACTTC.

Written as DNA, the CDR3 is TGTGCCAGCAGCACAGAGGGGGGCGACTATGGCTACACCTTC. Translating gives CASSTEGGDYGYTF. The chain recombines TRBV7-2 with TRBJ1-2, with a possible D match to TRBD1 (6 bases). V lost 5 bases, J lost 3 bases, and 13 bases lay in between. The CDR3 spans 14 residues. Germline CDR1 and CDR2: SGHTA and FQGNSA.

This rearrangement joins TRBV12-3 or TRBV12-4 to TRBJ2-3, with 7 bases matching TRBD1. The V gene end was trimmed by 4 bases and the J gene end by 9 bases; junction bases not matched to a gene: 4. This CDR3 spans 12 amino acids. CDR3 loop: CASSSRGWTQYF. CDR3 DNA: TGTGCCAGCAGTTCCAGGGGGTGGACGCAGTATTTT.

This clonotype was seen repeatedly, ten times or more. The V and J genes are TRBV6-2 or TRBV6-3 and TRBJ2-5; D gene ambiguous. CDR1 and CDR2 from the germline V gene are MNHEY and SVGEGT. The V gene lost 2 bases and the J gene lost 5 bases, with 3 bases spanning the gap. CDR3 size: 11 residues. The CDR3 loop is CASSYDETQYF. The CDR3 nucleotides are TGTGCCAGCAGTTACGATGAGACCCAGTACTTC.

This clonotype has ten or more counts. The CDR3 here is CASSPKNSYEQYF. CDR3 in DNA: TGTGCCAGCAGCCCAAAAAATTCCTACGAGCAGTACTTC. The chain is built from TRBV27 and TRBJ2-7; no firm D call. CDR1 and CDR2 from the germline V gene are MNHEY and SMNVEV (reference sequence). Trimming cost V 6 bases and J 1 base, with 10 bases left between them. This CDR3 comprises 13 residues.

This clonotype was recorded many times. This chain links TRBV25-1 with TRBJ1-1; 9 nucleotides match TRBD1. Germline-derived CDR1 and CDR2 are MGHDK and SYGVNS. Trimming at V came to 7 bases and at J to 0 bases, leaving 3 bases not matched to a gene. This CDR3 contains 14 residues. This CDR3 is CASTRDRVNTEAFF. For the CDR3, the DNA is TGTGCCAGCACCCGGGACAGGGTGAACACTGAAGCTTTCTTT.

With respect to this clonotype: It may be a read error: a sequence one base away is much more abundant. DNA of the CDR3: TGCAGCGTACGACAGGGATTTGAGAAGAACACTGAAGCTCTCTTT. Protein product: CSVRQGFEKNTEALF. The V gene is TRBV29-1, the J gene TRBJ1-1; 7 positions match TRBD1. This CDR3 comprises 15 residues. CDR1 SQVTM and CDR2 ANQGSEA come from the germline V gene.

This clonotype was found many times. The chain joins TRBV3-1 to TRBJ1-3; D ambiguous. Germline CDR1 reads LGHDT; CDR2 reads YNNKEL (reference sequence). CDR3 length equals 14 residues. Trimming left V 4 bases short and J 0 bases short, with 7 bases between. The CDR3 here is CASSLLSSGNTIYF. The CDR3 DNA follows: TGTGCCAGCAGCCTACTCAGCTCTGGAAACACCATATATTTT.

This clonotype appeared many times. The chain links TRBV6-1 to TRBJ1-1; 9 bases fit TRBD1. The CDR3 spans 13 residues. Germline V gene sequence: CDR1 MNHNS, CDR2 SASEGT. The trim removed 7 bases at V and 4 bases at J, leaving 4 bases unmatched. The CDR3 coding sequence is TGTGCCAGCACCGCGACAGGGGGCACTGAAGCTTTCTTT. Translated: CASTATGGTEAFF.

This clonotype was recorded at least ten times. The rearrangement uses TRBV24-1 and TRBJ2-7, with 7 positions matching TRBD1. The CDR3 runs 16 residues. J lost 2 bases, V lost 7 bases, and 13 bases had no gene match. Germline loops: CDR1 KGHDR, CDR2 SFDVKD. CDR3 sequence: CATSETGTDRTYEQYF. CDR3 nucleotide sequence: TGTGCCACCAGCGAAACCGGGACAGATAGAACCTACGAGCAGTACTTC.

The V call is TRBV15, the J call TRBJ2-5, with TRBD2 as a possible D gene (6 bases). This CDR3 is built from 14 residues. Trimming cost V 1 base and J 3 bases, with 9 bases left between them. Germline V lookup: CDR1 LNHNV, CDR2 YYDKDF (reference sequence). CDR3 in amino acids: CATSRVGGEETQYF. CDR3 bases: TGTGCCACCAGCAGAGTGGGGGGAGAAGAGACCCAGTACTTC.

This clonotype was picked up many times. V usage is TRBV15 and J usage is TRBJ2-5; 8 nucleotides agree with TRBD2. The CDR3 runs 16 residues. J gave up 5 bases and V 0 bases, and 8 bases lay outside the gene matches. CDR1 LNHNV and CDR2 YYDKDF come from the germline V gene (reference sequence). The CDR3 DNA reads TGTGCCACCAGCAGAGAAGGAGCGGGGGTGGGGGAGACCCAGTACTTC. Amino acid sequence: CATSREGAGVGETQYF.

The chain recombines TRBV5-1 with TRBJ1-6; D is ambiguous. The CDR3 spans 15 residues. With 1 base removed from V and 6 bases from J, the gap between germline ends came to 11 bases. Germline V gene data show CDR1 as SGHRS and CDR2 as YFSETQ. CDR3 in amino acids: CASSLYGETNSPLHF. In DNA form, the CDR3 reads TGCGCCAGCAGCTTGTATGGGGAGACTAATTCACCCCTCCACTTT.

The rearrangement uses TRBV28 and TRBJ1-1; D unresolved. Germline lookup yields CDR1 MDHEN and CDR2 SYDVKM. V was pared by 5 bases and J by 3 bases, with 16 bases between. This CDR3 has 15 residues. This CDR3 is CASSRHGLGHTEAFF. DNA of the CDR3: TGTGCCAGCAGTCGTCACGGCCTCGGACACACTGAAGCTTTCTTT. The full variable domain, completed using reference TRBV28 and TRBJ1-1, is DVKVTQSSRYLVKRTGEKVFLECVQDMDHENMFWYRQDPGLGLRLIYFSYDVKMKEKGDIPEGYSVSREKKERFSLILESASTNQTSMYLCASSRHGLGHTEAFFGQGTRLTVV.

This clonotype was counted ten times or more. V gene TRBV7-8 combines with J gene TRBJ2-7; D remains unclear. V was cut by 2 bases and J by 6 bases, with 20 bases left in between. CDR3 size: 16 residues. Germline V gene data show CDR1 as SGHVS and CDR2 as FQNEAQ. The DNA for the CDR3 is TGTGCCAGCAGCTTACGTCTGAGTGGCCCGCTCGCCGAGCAGTACTTC. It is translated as CASSLRLSGPLAEQYF.

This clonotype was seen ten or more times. In DNA, the CDR3 is TGTGCCAGCAGTTACTCAGAGAAAAACATTCAGTACTTC. It is translated as CASSYSEKNIQYF. The chain combines TRBV6-2 or TRBV6-3 with TRBJ2-4; the D is unclear. CDR1 and CDR2 from the germline V gene are MNHEY and SVGEGT. The CDR3 contains 13 residues. Trimming cost V 0 bases and J 4 bases, with 4 bases left between them.

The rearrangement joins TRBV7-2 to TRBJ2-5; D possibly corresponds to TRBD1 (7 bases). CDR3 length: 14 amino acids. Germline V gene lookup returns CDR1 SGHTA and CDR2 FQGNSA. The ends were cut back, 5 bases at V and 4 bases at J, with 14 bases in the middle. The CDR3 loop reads CASSQQGGGETQYF. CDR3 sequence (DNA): TGTGCCAGCAGCCAGCAGGGGGGTGGAGAGACCCAGTACTTC.

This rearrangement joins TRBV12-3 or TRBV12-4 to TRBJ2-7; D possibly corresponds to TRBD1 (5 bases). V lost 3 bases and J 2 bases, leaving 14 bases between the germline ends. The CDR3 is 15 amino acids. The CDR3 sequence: CASSFFQGSTYEQYF. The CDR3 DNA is TGTGCCAGCAGTTTTTTTCAGGGATCCACCTACGAGCAGTACTTC.

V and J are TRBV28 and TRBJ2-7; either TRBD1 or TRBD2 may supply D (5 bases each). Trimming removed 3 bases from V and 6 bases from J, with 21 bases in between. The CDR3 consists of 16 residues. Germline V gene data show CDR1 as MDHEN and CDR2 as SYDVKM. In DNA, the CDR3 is TGTGCCAGCAGTTTTACTGTATTTGACCTAGGGACCGAGCAGTACTTC. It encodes CASSFTVFDLGTEQYF.

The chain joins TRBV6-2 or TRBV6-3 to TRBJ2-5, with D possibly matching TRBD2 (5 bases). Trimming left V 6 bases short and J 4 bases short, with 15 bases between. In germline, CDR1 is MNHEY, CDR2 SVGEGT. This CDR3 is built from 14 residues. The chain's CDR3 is CASRTTLVPETQYF. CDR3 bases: TGTGCCAGCAGGACGACACTAGTCCCAGAGACCCAGTACTTC.

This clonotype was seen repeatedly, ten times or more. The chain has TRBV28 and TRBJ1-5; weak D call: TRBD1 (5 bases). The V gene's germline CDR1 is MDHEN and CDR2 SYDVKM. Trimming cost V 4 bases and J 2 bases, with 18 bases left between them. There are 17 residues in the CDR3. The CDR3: CASSSPRDPGRNQPQHF. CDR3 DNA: TGTGCCAGCAGTTCCCCCCGGGACCCAGGGCGCAATCAGCCCCAGCATTTT. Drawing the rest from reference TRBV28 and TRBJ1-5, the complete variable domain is DVKVTQSSRYLVKRTGEKVFLECVQDMDHENMFWYRQDPGLGLRLIYFSYDVKMKEKGDIPEGYSVSREKKERFSLILESASTNQTSMYLCASSSPRDPGRNQPQHFGDGTRLSIL.

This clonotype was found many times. The CDR3: CASSDQPTGEQYF. The CDR3 DNA follows: TGTGCCAGCAGTGATCAACCGACGGGCGAGCAGTACTTC. The chain combines TRBV6-1 with TRBJ2-7; no clear D gene. CDR1 is MNHNS, CDR2 SASEGT, per germline. Deletions cut 3 bases from V and 6 bases from J, with 12 bases between. The length of the CDR3 is 13 residues.

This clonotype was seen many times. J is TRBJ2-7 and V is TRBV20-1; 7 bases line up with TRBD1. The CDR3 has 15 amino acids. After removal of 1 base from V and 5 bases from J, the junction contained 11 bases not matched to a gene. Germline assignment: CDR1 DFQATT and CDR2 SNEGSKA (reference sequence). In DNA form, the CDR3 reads TGCAGTGCTAGAGCCCTGACAGGGAGAAGGGACGAGCAGTACTTC. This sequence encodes CSARALTGRRDEQYF.